Listed below are T cell receptor beta chains from one sample, sequenced in a study of regulatory T cells in long-lasting Graves disease. Each CDR3 protein is one row after TCRdb ran MiXCR on the multiplex PCR reads. The table shows 300,000 or so distinct CDR3 sequences, with around 19% occurring only once. The sample was peripheral blood mononuclear cells (PBMCs), taken when the disease was refractory, from a patient treated with antithyroid drugs. Receptors were obtained from a female donor with Graves disease. CDR3s include the opening cysteine and the closing phenylalanine or tryptophan. The D gene is left open where the match is weak. Only some rows state a clone size, as once, few, many or a class for expanded clones.

V gene	clone size	D gene	J gene	CDR3 protein	CDR3 DNA
TRBV7-3	many	TRBD2	TRBJ2-7	CASSLLAGGPYEQYF	TGTGCCAGCAGCTTACTAGCGGGGGGGCCCTACGAGCAGTACTTC
TRBV5-5	NA	TRBD1	TRBJ2-4	CASSLVFLGGDIQYF	TGTGCCAGCAGCTTGGTCTTCCTAGGGGGCGACATTCAGTACTTC
TRBV10-3	few	TRBD1	TRBJ2-6	CAIQLQGVSSGANVLTF	TGTGCCATCCAACTACAGGGGGTTTCGTCTGGGGCCAACGTCCTGACTTTC
TRBV6-9	many	NA	TRBJ1-5	CASSSRRGFSNQPQHF	TGTGCCAGCAGTTCCCGTAGGGGATTTAGCAATCAGCCCCAGCATTTT
TRBV19	few	TRBD1	TRBJ2-2	CASLSRIGTGSSGELFF	TGTGCCAGTCTGAGTCGTATAGGGACAGGGAGTTCGGGGGAGCTGTTTTTT
TRBV28	many	NA	TRBJ1-4	CASSLGGPDEKLFF	TGTGCCAGCAGTTTGGGGGGCCCTGATGAAAAACTGTTTTTT
TRBV7-2	NA	NA	TRBJ2-7	CASSYWATWGMTVTTAEPYEQYF	TGTGCCAGCAGCTATTGGGCGACCTGGGGAATGACAGTGACGACAGCGGAACCCTACGAGCAGTACTTC
TRBV20-1	many	TRBD1	TRBJ1-6	CSASLGQYNSPLHF	TGCAGTGCTAGCCTGGGACAGTATAATTCACCCCTCCACTTT
TRBV30	NA	NA	TRBJ2-5	CAWVRRERWETQYF	TGTGCCTGGGTCAGGAGGGAGAGGTGGGAGACCCAGTACTTC
TRBV7-2	NA	TRBD1	TRBJ2-2	CASSLATGGAGELFF	TGTGCCAGCAGCTTAGCGACAGGGGGCGCCGGGGAGCTGTTTTTT
TRBV20-1	few	NA	TRBJ2-2	CSARDRGASGELFF	TGCAGTGCTAGAGATCGGGGGGCGTCCGGGGAGCTGTTTTTT
TRBV28	many	NA	TRBJ2-5	CASRMLDPGTLETQYF	TGTGCCAGCAGAATGCTGGACCCCGGGACCTTGGAGACCCAGTACTTC
TRBV20-1	many	TRBD1	TRBJ2-5	CSAGTGSLETQYF	TGCAGTGCTGGGACAGGGAGTTTAGAGACCCAGTACTTC
TRBV5-1	NA	TRBD1	TRBJ1-2	CASSWGDRLNYGYTF	TGCGCCAGCAGCTGGGGGGACAGGTTAAACTATGGCTACACCTTC
TRBV7-2	NA	TRBD1	TRBJ2-7	CASSLDRGREQYF	TGTGCCAGCAGCTTGGACAGGGGGCGCGAGCAGTACTTC
TRBV7-2	NA	NA	TRBJ2-4	CASSYNPDRSLTKNIQYF	TGTGCCAGCAGCTATAACCCCGACCGGAGTTTAACCAAAAACATTCAGTACTTC
TRBV12-3/TRBV12-4	many	TRBD1	TRBJ1-5	CASSPTGSNQPQHF	TGTGCCAGCAGCCCGACAGGGTCCAATCAGCCCCAGCATTTT
TRBV29-1	many	NA	TRBJ1-2	CSVRDYGYTF	TGCAGCGTTCGGGACTATGGCTACACCTTC
TRBV11-2	few	TRBD1	TRBJ1-5	CASSWSGTGDSNQPQHF	TGTGCCAGCAGCTGGTCCGGGACAGGGGATAGCAATCAGCCCCAGCATTTT
TRBV5-1	many	NA	TRBJ1-5	CASSLGTQGSNQPQHF	TGCGCCAGCAGCTTGGGCACACAGGGCAGCAATCAGCCCCAGCATTTT